One sample yielded the 18 T cell receptor beta chains listed below, sequenced in a study of cytomegalovirus exposure and HLA in healthy donors. A multiplex PCR was run with 60 Vbeta primers and 13 Jbeta primers. TCRdb's copy holds only in-frame clones and misses some; the assay was immunoSEQ multiplex PCR. The sample shows approximately 100,000 clones, around 80% of them seen only once. The specimen sequenced was PBMCs. All receptors derive from a middle-aged woman in good health and CMV-seronegative.

V usage is TRBV7-9 and J usage is TRBJ2-3; TRBD2 matches 15 bases. Germline V gene lookup returns CDR1 SEHNR and CDR2 FQNEAQ (reference sequence). The V and J ends lost 4 bases and 7 bases, in that order; junction bases with no gene match: 12. The CDR3 sequence is 18 residues long. CDR3: CASSSGLAGGHIQNTQYF. The CDR3 DNA is TGTGCCAGCAGCTCCGGACTAGCGGGAGGGCATATACAGAATACGCAGTATTTT. The whole variable domain, remainder taken from reference TRBV7-9 and TRBJ2-3, is DTGVSQNPRHKITKRGQNVTFRCDPISEHNRLYWYRQTLGQGPEFLTYFQNEAQLEKSRLLSDRFSAERPKGSFSTLEIQRTEQGDSAMYLCASSSGLAGGHIQNTQYFGPGTRLTVL.

The chain links TRBV5-8 to TRBJ1-4; 7 bases fit TRBD1. The CDR3 length is 15 residues. Germline CDR1 and CDR2: SGHTS and YDEGEE. V trimming: 4 bases; J trimming: 4 bases; junction bases outside the gene matches: 7. In nucleotides, the CDR3 is TGTGCCAGCAGCCAAACGGGACAGCATAATGAAAAACTGTTTTTT. It specifies CASSQTGQHNEKLFF.

The chain has TRBV13 and TRBJ1-1; D remains unclear. There are 14 residues in the CDR3. Germline CDR1 PRHDT, CDR2 FYEKMQ (reference sequence). The germline V and J ends were trimmed by 5 bases and 1 base, with 11 bases remaining between them. In DNA form, the CDR3 reads TGTGCCAGCAGCAGCCGGGGTCCGAACACTGAAGCTTTCTTT. This encodes CASSSRGPNTEAFF.

This clone appeared a single time. The J gene is TRBJ1-6, the V gene TRBV5-6; 11 nucleotides agree with TRBD1. Germline trimming cut 7 bases from V and 7 bases from J; bases unmatched to any gene: 16. The germline V gene has CDR1 SGHDT and CDR2 YYEEEE. The CDR3 is 18 amino acids. CDR3 in amino acids: CASARGQGADVANSPLHF. CDR3 bases: TGTGCCAGCGCGCGAGGACAGGGGGCGGATGTTGCGAATTCACCCCTCCACTTT.

In this sample, this clone turned up once. The CDR3 reads CATSSWSLASHEQYF. The CDR3 nucleotides are TGTGCCACCAGCAGTTGGTCGCTAGCGAGCCACGAGCAGTACTTC. V is TRBV15 and J is TRBJ2-5; tentative D call: TRBD2 (6 bases). Near its end, the DNA agrees better with TRBJ2-7, so the J call may be wrong. This CDR3 region has 15 residues. CDR1 and CDR2 from the germline V gene are LNHNV and YYDKDF (reference sequence).

This clone was seen only a few times. The V call is TRBV21-1, the J call TRBJ2-6; the table assigns TRBD1, which was not confirmed against the DNA. TRBV21-1 is termed a pseudogene. This CDR3 has 17 residues. The CDR3 sequence is CASTRDRGLSGANVLTF. CDR3 in DNA: TGTGCCAGTACCCGGGACAGGGGACTCTCTGGGGCCAACGTCCTGACTTTC.

This clone was picked up one time. The chain links TRBV7-9 to TRBJ2-5; D might be TRBD2 (6 bases). This CDR3 has 14 residues. Trimming stripped 1 base from V and 4 bases from J, with 10 bases between. Germline assignment: CDR1 SEHNR and CDR2 FQNEAQ (reference sequence). In nucleotides, the CDR3 is TGTGCCAGCAGCTTAGGAATCGGGGGAGAGACCCAGTACTTC. Protein product: CASSLGIGGETQYF.

This chain uses TRBV5-1 with TRBJ1-1, with D unclear. Looked up from germline, CDR1 is SGHRS and CDR2 is YFSETQ. With 0 bases removed from V and 4 bases from J, the gap between germline ends came to 10 bases. CDR3 length: 14 amino acids. The CDR3 sequence: CASSLGPSGTEAFF. Here the CDR3 DNA reads TGCGCCAGCAGCTTGGGTCCAAGCGGCACTGAAGCTTTCTTT.

This clone was counted only a few times. This chain links TRBV7-2 with TRBJ2-5, with D maybe TRBD1 (6 bases). The CDR3 consists of 12 residues. In germline, CDR1 is SGHTA, CDR2 FQGNSA. V dropped 3 bases and J dropped 5 bases, with 7 bases sitting between them. The CDR3 DNA follows: TGTGCCAGCAGCTTCAGGGGCGAGACCCAGTACTTC. Translating gives CASSFRGETQYF.

The chain has TRBV4-1 and TRBJ2-3; 11 nucleotides agree with TRBD2. The CDR3 length is 14 residues. V shed 5 bases and J 3 bases; nucleotides not matched to a gene: 1. The V gene's germline CDR1 is MGHRA and CDR2 YSYEKL. The CDR3 DNA reads as TGCGCCAGCAGCACTAGCGGGAGAACAGATACGCAGTATTTT. This translates into CASSTSGRTDTQYF.

This clone showed up just once. The V gene is TRBV5-1, the J gene TRBJ2-5; the match to TRBD2 covers 9 bases. CDR1 and CDR2 (germline): SGHRS, YFSETQ. Unmatched junction bases numbered 5, after V lost 0 bases and J lost 5 bases. The CDR3 loop spans 15 amino acids. CDR3 nucleotides: TGCGCCAGCAGCTTGGCCAGTGGACTAGCGGAGACCCAGTACTTC. This codes for CASSLASGLAETQYF.

The CDR3 spells CASSLSLLGLVGNEQFF. In DNA, the CDR3 is TGTGCCAGCAGTTTATCTTTGTTGGGACTAGTGGGAAATGAGCAGTTCTTC. The chain couples TRBV27 to TRBJ2-1, with 8 bases fitting TRBD2. The trim removed 0 bases at V and 7 bases at J, leaving 11 bases unmatched. Germline-derived CDR1 and CDR2 are MNHEY and SMNVEV (reference sequence). The CDR3 has 17 residues.

This rearrangement joins TRBV19 to TRBJ2-1; maybe TRBD1 (5 bases). Germline V lookup: CDR1 LNHDA, CDR2 SQIVND (reference sequence). The CDR3 contains 11 residues. Trimming pared 9 bases from V and 4 bases from J, leaving 7 bases between. Here the CDR3 reads CASAGYNEQFF. DNA for the CDR3: TGTGCCAGCGCAGGGTACAATGAGCAGTTCTTC.

The chain combines TRBV7-9 with TRBJ1-2; D possibly corresponds to TRBD1 (6 bases). This CDR3 has 13 residues. Germline CDR1 is SEHNR and CDR2 is FQNEAQ (reference sequence). CDR3 residues: CIGLRDRPYGYTF. DNA for the CDR3: TGTATCGGGCTGCGTGACAGGCCTTATGGCTACACCTTC.

The V call is TRBV29-1, the J call TRBJ2-1, with 10 bases identical to TRBD2. Losses at the gene ends were 7 bases for V and 3 bases for J; bases not matched to a gene: 6. CDR1 is SQVTM and CDR2 is ANQGSEA in the germline V gene. The CDR3 spans 14 residues. The CDR3 DNA is TGCAGCGACTCAACTAGCGGGAACTACAATGAGCAGTTCTTC. Translating it yields CSDSTSGNYNEQFF.

This chain uses TRBV27 with TRBJ2-3; 8 bases agree with TRBD1. The CDR3 extends over 17 amino acids. Germline loops: CDR1 MNHEY, CDR2 SMNVEV (reference sequence). V was clipped by 7 bases and J by 0 bases; unmatched bases: 12. The CDR3 DNA reads TGTGCCAGCACTGGTTGGTCGGGACAGGAAAGCACAGATACGCAGTATTTT. It translates to CASTGWSGQESTDTQYF.

The genes are TRBV28 and TRBJ1-3, with a tentative D call TRBD1 (6 bases). The V end lost 5 bases, the J end lost 8 bases, and 19 bases lay between the germline ends. Looked up from germline, CDR1 is MDHEN and CDR2 is SYDVKM. The CDR3 is made up of 15 amino acids. The CDR3 reads CASSPLHRAEDTIYF. CDR3 DNA sequence: TGTGCCAGCAGTCCCCTCCACAGGGCCGAAGACACCATATATTTT.

The V call is TRBV28, the J call TRBJ1-3; D uncertain. In germline, CDR1 is MDHEN, CDR2 SYDVKM. Trimming cost V 2 bases and J 1 base, with 9 bases left between them. The CDR3 covers 15 residues. CDR3 protein: CASSLGQISGNTIYF. The DNA for the CDR3 is TGTGCCAGCAGTTTAGGCCAAATTTCTGGAAACACCATATATTTT.